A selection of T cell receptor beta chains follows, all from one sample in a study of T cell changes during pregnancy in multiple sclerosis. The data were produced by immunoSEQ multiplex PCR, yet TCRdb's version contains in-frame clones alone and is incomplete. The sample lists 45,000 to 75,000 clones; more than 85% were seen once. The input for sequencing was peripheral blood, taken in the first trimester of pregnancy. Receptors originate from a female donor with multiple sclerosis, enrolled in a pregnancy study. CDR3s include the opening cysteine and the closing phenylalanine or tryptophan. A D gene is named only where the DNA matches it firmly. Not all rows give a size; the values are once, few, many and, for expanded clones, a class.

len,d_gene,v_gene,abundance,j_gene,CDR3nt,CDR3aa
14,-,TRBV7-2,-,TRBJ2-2,TGTGCCAGCAGCTTAAAATACGGGACCGGGGAGCTGTTTTTT,CASSLKYGTGELFF
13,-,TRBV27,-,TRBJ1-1,TGTGCCAGCAGTTCCCCTACAGGGTTTGCGGCTTTCTTT,CASSSPTGFAAFF
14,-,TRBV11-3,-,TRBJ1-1,TGTGCCAGCAGCTTAGGTTCTTCGGGGAGACAAGCTTTCTTT,CASSLGSSGRQAFF
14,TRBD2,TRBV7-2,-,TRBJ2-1,TGTGCCAGCAGCCCCCGGGGGGGTAGTGCTGAGCAGTTCTTC,CASSPRGGSAEQFF
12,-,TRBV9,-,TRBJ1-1,TGTGCCAGCAGCGCACGCGACACTGAAGCTTTCTTT,CASSARDTEAFF
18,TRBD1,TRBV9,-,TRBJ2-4,TGTGCCAGCAGCGTTTCGAGTGGCAGGGGGCAGGGCAAAAACATTCAGTACTTC,CASSVSSGRGQGKNIQYF
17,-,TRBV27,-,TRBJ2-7,TGTGCCAGCAGTCCCCCTCTAATCGGTACCGGAGGGAGCGAGCAGTACTTC,CASSPPLIGTGGSEQYF
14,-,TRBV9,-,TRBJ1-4,TGTGCCAGCAGCCCCGACTTGGCTAATGAAAAACTGTTTTTT,CASSPDLANEKLFF
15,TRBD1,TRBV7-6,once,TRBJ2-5,TGTGCCAGCAGCGCAGTGACAGGGGGCGCAGAGACCCAGTACTTC,CASSAVTGGAETQYF
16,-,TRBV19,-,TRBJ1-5,TGTGCCAGTAGTACCGCTCGGGGGGCCCGGAATCAGCCCCAGCATTTT,CASSTARGARNQPQHF
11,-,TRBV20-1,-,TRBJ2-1,TGCAGTGCTAGAGTCAAATCTGAGCAGTTCTTC,CSARVKSEQFF
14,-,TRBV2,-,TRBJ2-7,TGTGCCACCAGCTCCCAGGGCCTCTCCTACGAGCAGTACTTC,CATSSQGLSYEQYF
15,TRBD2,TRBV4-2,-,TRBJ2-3,TGTGCCAGCAGCCGAGCTAGCGGGGGCACAGATACGCAGTATTTT,CASSRASGGTDTQYF
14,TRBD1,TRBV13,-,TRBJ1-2,TGTGCCAGCAGCTACCAGGGGGCCTTATATGGCTACACCTTC,CASSYQGALYGYTF